A selection of T cell receptor beta chains follows, all from one sample in a study of CD4+ T cells in melanoma. Generated by immunoSEQ multiplex PCR, the TCRdb table keeps only in-frame clones and is missing some. The repertoire holds some 9,700 clones, with about two thirds as singletons. Material: tumor tissue. All receptors come from a human donor with melanoma. CDR3s include the opening cysteine and the closing phenylalanine or tryptophan. The D gene is left open where the match is weak. Rows give clone size only sometimes, using once, few, many, or a class for an expanded clone.

clone_size: -; v_call: TRBV15; j_call: TRBJ2-6; d_call: -; cdr3_nt: TGTGCCACCAGTAGAGAGGGGCCCGGGGCCAACGTCCTGACTTTC; cdr3_aa: CATSREGPGANVLTF
clone_size: -; v_call: TRBV6-5; j_call: TRBJ2-5; d_call: -; cdr3_nt: TGTGCCAGCAGTTACGGCTACCAAGAGACCCAGTACTTC; cdr3_aa: CASSYGYQETQYF
clone_size: -; v_call: TRBV11-2; j_call: TRBJ1-6; d_call: -; cdr3_nt: TGTGCCAGCAGCTCCTACGGGGCTGATTCACCCCTCCACTTT; cdr3_aa: CASSSYGADSPLHF
clone_size: -; v_call: TRBV5-1; j_call: TRBJ1-4; d_call: -; cdr3_nt: TGCGCCAGCCGCGAGGCAGGGACTAATGAAAAACTGTTTTTT; cdr3_aa: CASREAGTNEKLFF
clone_size: -; v_call: TRBV7-9; j_call: TRBJ1-1; d_call: -; cdr3_nt: TGTGCCAGCATAGAGACAGTGAACACTGAAGCTTTCTTT; cdr3_aa: CASIETVNTEAFF
clone_size: -; v_call: TRBV7-2; j_call: TRBJ1-1; d_call: -; cdr3_nt: TGTGCCAGTACTCAGGGTCGACCCCCTGAAGCTTTCTTT; cdr3_aa: CASTQGRPPEAFF
clone_size: -; v_call: TRBV15; j_call: TRBJ2-6; d_call: TRBD1; cdr3_nt: TGTGCCACCAGCAGAGAGACGGACAGGGGGTTGGTCGCTGGGGCCAACGTCCTGACTTTC; cdr3_aa: CATSRETDRGLVAGANVLTF
clone_size: -; v_call: TRBV5-1; j_call: TRBJ1-1; d_call: -; cdr3_nt: TGCGCCAGCAGCTTGGCCAGAGGGCACACTGAAGCTTTCTTT; cdr3_aa: CASSLARGHTEAFF
clone_size: -; v_call: TRBV7-9; j_call: TRBJ1-4; d_call: -; cdr3_nt: TGTGCCAGCAGCTTCCTTGGGGCTGAAAAACTGTTTTTT; cdr3_aa: CASSFLGAEKLFF
clone_size: -; v_call: TRBV18; j_call: TRBJ1-1; d_call: -; cdr3_nt: TGTGCCAGCTCACCACTTGGGGGGCTTGAGACTGAAGCTTTCTTT; cdr3_aa: CASSPLGGLETEAFF
clone_size: -; v_call: TRBV6-1; j_call: TRBJ1-4; d_call: TRBD1; cdr3_nt: TGTGCCAGCAGGGAACAGGGGGCGGGTGAAAAACTGTTTTTT; cdr3_aa: CASREQGAGEKLFF
clone_size: -; v_call: TRBV30; j_call: TRBJ1-2; d_call: -; cdr3_nt: TGTGCCTGGAGTACCGGTAGAAACTATGGCTACACCTTC; cdr3_aa: CAWSTGRNYGYTF
clone_size: -; v_call: TRBV10-3; j_call: TRBJ1-5; d_call: -; cdr3_nt: TGTGCCATCAGTGATGAGTCGACTCAGCCCCAGCATTTT; cdr3_aa: CAISDESTQPQHF
clone_size: -; v_call: TRBV6-6; j_call: TRBJ1-5; d_call: -; cdr3_nt: TGTGCCAGCAGTTACAAGGGGGGTAATAGCAATCAGCCCCAGCATTTT; cdr3_aa: CASSYKGGNSNQPQHF
clone_size: medium-sized; v_call: TRBV18; j_call: TRBJ1-1; d_call: -; cdr3_nt: TGTGCCAGCTCACGTAAGGAGAACACTGAAGCTTTCTTT; cdr3_aa: CASSRKENTEAFF
clone_size: -; v_call: TRBV9; j_call: TRBJ1-2; d_call: -; cdr3_nt: TGTGCCAGCAGGGGCCCCTTACTGGGCTACACCTTC; cdr3_aa: CASRGPLLGYTF
clone_size: -; v_call: TRBV19; j_call: TRBJ1-2; d_call: -; cdr3_nt: TGTGCCAGTAGTACCACGACCCGGCTCGGTGGCTACACCTTC; cdr3_aa: CASSTTTRLGGYTF
clone_size: -; v_call: TRBV6-1; j_call: TRBJ1-4; d_call: -; cdr3_nt: TGTGCCAGCAGTGAAGCGGGGACGATTAATGAAAAACTGTTTTTT; cdr3_aa: CASSEAGTINEKLFF
clone_size: -; v_call: TRBV7-9; j_call: TRBJ1-4; d_call: -; cdr3_nt: TGTGCCAGCAGCTTTACCGGGGCTGGAACTAATGAAAAACTGTTTTTT; cdr3_aa: CASSFTGAGTNEKLFF
clone_size: -; v_call: TRBV6-5; j_call: TRBJ1-1; d_call: -; cdr3_nt: TGTGCCAGCAGTCGTCAGGGGAACACTGAAGCTTTCTTT; cdr3_aa: CASSRQGNTEAFF
clone_size: once; v_call: TRBV5-1; j_call: TRBJ1-2; d_call: TRBD1; cdr3_nt: TGCGCCAGCAGCCCCAGACAGGGGGCCTTTGGCTACACCTTC; cdr3_aa: CASSPRQGAFGYTF
clone_size: medium-sized; v_call: TRBV5-1; j_call: TRBJ1-1; d_call: -; cdr3_nt: TGCGCCAGCAGCTTGTTGGGGGGAAGGATCATGAACACTGAAGCTTTCTTT; cdr3_aa: CASSLLGGRIMNTEAFF
clone_size: once; v_call: TRBV2; j_call: TRBJ2-2; d_call: -; cdr3_nt: TGTGCCAGCAGTGTCCTTTCCCCCGGGGAGCTGTTTTTT; cdr3_aa: CASSVLSPGELFF
clone_size: -; v_call: TRBV18; j_call: TRBJ2-6; d_call: -; cdr3_nt: TGTGCCAGCTCACGAATCGCGGACATTTACAGTCGGGCCAACGTCCTGACTTTC; cdr3_aa: CASSRIADIYSRANVLTF
clone_size: few; v_call: TRBV2; j_call: TRBJ1-2; d_call: -; cdr3_nt: TGTGCCAGCACCCTCAGCTGGACCGGCTATGGCTACACCTTC; cdr3_aa: CASTLSWTGYGYTF
clone_size: -; v_call: TRBV9; j_call: TRBJ1-5; d_call: -; cdr3_nt: TGTGCCAGCAGCGTAGGGGGGACCTTGAGACATTTT; cdr3_aa: CASSVGGTLRHF
clone_size: medium-sized; v_call: TRBV5-1; j_call: TRBJ1-5; d_call: -; cdr3_nt: TGCGCCAGCAGCCTTACGACAGGCTACAATCAGCCCCAGCATTTT; cdr3_aa: CASSLTTGYNQPQHF
clone_size: once; v_call: TRBV5-1; j_call: TRBJ2-7; d_call: -; cdr3_nt: TGCGCCAGCAGCATACAAACAGGTGCGACATACGAGCAGTACTTC; cdr3_aa: CASSIQTGATYEQYF
clone_size: -; v_call: TRBV7-9; j_call: TRBJ2-2; d_call: -; cdr3_nt: TGTGCCAGCAGCTCACTTACAGGGTACACCGGGGAGCTGTTTTTT; cdr3_aa: CASSSLTGYTGELFF
clone_size: -; v_call: TRBV4-1; j_call: TRBJ1-1; d_call: -; cdr3_nt: TGCGCCAGCAGCCAAGAAGATCGGCCTACACGAAAGGGCCCTGAAGCTTTCTTT; cdr3_aa: CASSQEDRPTRKGPEAFF
clone_size: -; v_call: TRBV19; j_call: TRBJ2-1; d_call: TRBD2; cdr3_nt: TGTGCCAGTAGTAACCTCGGGACTAGGGCCAACAATGAGCAGTTCTTC; cdr3_aa: CASSNLGTRANNEQFF
clone_size: -; v_call: TRBV19; j_call: TRBJ2-7; d_call: -; cdr3_nt: TGTGCCAGTAGTATTAGGCACAACTCCTACGAGCAGTACTTC; cdr3_aa: CASSIRHNSYEQYF
clone_size: -; v_call: TRBV6-1; j_call: TRBJ1-1; d_call: -; cdr3_nt: TGTGCCAGCAGTGAAAATGACGCGTGGGGGAGTATGAACACTGAAGCTTTCTTT; cdr3_aa: CASSENDAWGSMNTEAFF
clone_size: -; v_call: TRBV2; j_call: TRBJ1-5; d_call: -; cdr3_nt: TGTGCCAGCAGTCGAGGGGGGACTCAGCCCCAGCATTTT; cdr3_aa: CASSRGGTQPQHF
clone_size: -; v_call: TRBV15; j_call: TRBJ2-1; d_call: TRBD2; cdr3_nt: TGTGCCACCAGTCGCCTAGCGGGGTACAATGAGCAGTTCTTC; cdr3_aa: CATSRLAGYNEQFF
clone_size: -; v_call: TRBV5-1; j_call: TRBJ1-1; d_call: TRBD1; cdr3_nt: TGCGCCAGCAGCTCGGAGGGGGCGACGGCTGAAGCTTTCTTT; cdr3_aa: CASSSEGATAEAFF
clone_size: -; v_call: TRBV11-2; j_call: TRBJ2-5; d_call: -; cdr3_nt: TGTGCCAGCAGCTTAGATCCCCCCAGGGGAACGTACCAAGAGACCCAGTACTTC; cdr3_aa: CASSLDPPRGTYQETQYF
clone_size: -; v_call: TRBV14; j_call: TRBJ2-1; d_call: TRBD2; cdr3_nt: TGTGCCAGCAGCTTGGGCGGGGGGGATAATGAGCAGTTCTTC; cdr3_aa: CASSLGGGDNEQFF
clone_size: -; v_call: TRBV6-5; j_call: TRBJ1-4; d_call: -; cdr3_nt: TGTGCCAGCAGTTACTCGGGGATGGGAACTAATGAAAAACTGTTTTTT; cdr3_aa: CASSYSGMGTNEKLFF
clone_size: -; v_call: TRBV10-2; j_call: TRBJ2-1; d_call: TRBD2; cdr3_nt: TGCGCCAGCAGCACACCCGGGGGGGCCTTCTACAATGAGCAGTTCTTC; cdr3_aa: CASSTPGGAFYNEQFF
clone_size: -; v_call: TRBV7-9; j_call: TRBJ1-6; d_call: TRBD1; cdr3_nt: TGTGCCAGCAGCTTAGGACAGGGTTTCTATAATTCACCCCTCCACTTT; cdr3_aa: CASSLGQGFYNSPLHF
clone_size: -; v_call: TRBV7-3; j_call: TRBJ2-1; d_call: -; cdr3_nt: TGTGCCAGCAGCTTAAGTAGTAACAATGAGCAGTTCTTC; cdr3_aa: CASSLSSNNEQFF
clone_size: few; v_call: TRBV7-3; j_call: TRBJ1-1; d_call: -; cdr3_nt: TGTGCCAGCAGCTTATCGGGCAAGGGTGAAGCTTTCTTT; cdr3_aa: CASSLSGKGEAFF
clone_size: -; v_call: TRBV5-6; j_call: TRBJ1-1; d_call: -; cdr3_nt: TGTGCCAGCAGCTTGGGTGGCAGGGGTTACACTGAAGCTTTCTTT; cdr3_aa: CASSLGGRGYTEAFF
clone_size: -; v_call: TRBV7-9; j_call: TRBJ2-2; d_call: TRBD1; cdr3_nt: TGTGCCAGCAGCACCGGGACAGGGTTTTACACCGGGGAGCTGTTTTTT; cdr3_aa: CASSTGTGFYTGELFF
clone_size: -; v_call: TRBV11-2; j_call: TRBJ1-3; d_call: -; cdr3_nt: TGTGCCAGCAGCGACCCGCGATACGGCTCTGGAAACACCATATATTTT; cdr3_aa: CASSDPRYGSGNTIYF
clone_size: -; v_call: TRBV25-1; j_call: TRBJ2-2; d_call: -; cdr3_nt: TGTGCCAGCAGCGCCGGGATCGCCGGGGAGCTGTTTTTT; cdr3_aa: CASSAGIAGELFF
clone_size: once; v_call: TRBV5-1; j_call: TRBJ1-2; d_call: -; cdr3_nt: TGCGCCAGCAGCTACCAGGGGGGCTACACCTTC; cdr3_aa: CASSYQGGYTF
clone_size: -; v_call: TRBV6-5; j_call: TRBJ1-2; d_call: TRBD1; cdr3_nt: TGTGCCAGCAGTTCGGGGGGACAGCGACCCTTAAGTGGCTACACCTTC; cdr3_aa: CASSSGGQRPLSGYTF
clone_size: -; v_call: TRBV7-3; j_call: TRBJ2-3; d_call: TRBD1; cdr3_nt: TGTGCCAGCAGCTTATTAGGAATCGGGACAGGGGGCAAGGTTACGCAGTATTTT; cdr3_aa: CASSLLGIGTGGKVTQYF
clone_size: once; v_call: TRBV2; j_call: TRBJ1-1; d_call: -; cdr3_nt: TGTGCCAGCAGGGCCAGGACGAGTATGAACACTGAAGCTTTCTTT; cdr3_aa: CASRARTSMNTEAFF
clone_size: medium-sized; v_call: TRBV30; j_call: TRBJ1-5; d_call: TRBD1; cdr3_nt: TGTGCCTGGGGAAGAGGGACAGACGGATCGCCCCAGCATTTT; cdr3_aa: CAWGRGTDGSPQHF
clone_size: -; v_call: TRBV9; j_call: TRBJ2-2; d_call: -; cdr3_nt: TGTGCCAGCAGCGTAGCTCAGTGGCCCGGGGAGCTGTTTTTT; cdr3_aa: CASSVAQWPGELFF
clone_size: once; v_call: TRBV5-6; j_call: TRBJ2-1; d_call: -; cdr3_nt: TGTGCCAGCAGCGTCGGAGAGTCCTACAATGAGCAGTTCTTC; cdr3_aa: CASSVGESYNEQFF
clone_size: -; v_call: TRBV19; j_call: TRBJ1-1; d_call: TRBD1; cdr3_nt: TGTGCCAGTAGTATAGACGGCGTGACAGGGATGAACACTGAAGCTTTCTTT; cdr3_aa: CASSIDGVTGMNTEAFF